This T cell receptor beta chain was captured by sequencing in a study of blood T cells in healthy people across ages. The CDR3 consists of 14 residues. With 4 bases removed from V and 0 bases from J, the gap between germline ends came to 13 bases. Germline loops: CDR1 DFQATT, CDR2 SNEGSKA (reference sequence). A second PCR, run for roughly 7 to 12 cycles, used a sample-barcoded 5' primer plus a J-beta primer mix. With 12 random nucleotides, a template-switch adaptor tagged each individual cDNA molecule. TCRdb recomputed calls from the 5' RACE reads with MiXCR, one row per CDR3 protein. The data show hundreds of thousands of distinct CDR3 sequences, approximately 25% seen once. Comments on this clonotype: Its target is unknown.

Broader study findings: A strong correlation was found between TCR beta diversity and the percentage of naive T cells. Investigators viewed diversity estimates from one million T cells as underestimates, the study reported.

These data were also reused for a study on T cells of mothers and their children.

The origin of this receptor is a boy aged 5-17 years in good health. Material for sequencing was blood. J is TRBJ2-7 and V is TRBV20-1; possible D gene TRBD1, 6 bases. CDR3 in DNA: TGCAGTGCTATAGGACAGAGCAGCTCCTACGAGCAGTACTTC. The encoded protein is CSAIGQSSSYEQYF.